This T cell receptor beta chain stems from a study of blood T cell repertoires in COVID-19 (dated by TCRdb to about 2020). The study in broad terms: The collaborator samples originated in the United States, Italy and Spain and spanned the acute and convalescent phases of COVID-19. The prospective study material was composed of cDNA or gDNA derived from T cells, B-cell-depleted T cells, or PBMCs. The dataset comprised deeply sampled blood TCRbeta repertoires from subjects exposed to, actively infected with, or recovered from COVID-19. The repertoires were released in a freely available public database intended as a resource for research on the immune response to SARS-CoV-2. Samples came from the ongoing ImmuneRACE study (first 160 participants) plus 1,254 subjects from 6 global collaborators. A de-identified subject ID, COVID-19 status, age in years and sex were almost always included in the sample metadata. Where HLA class I and class II types were available, the types were taken from metadata supplied by the sample provider, not from assay-based typing. What the research found in general, with its limitations: The quantity of clinical and demographic metadata differed by source and by participant and was supplied without curation.

At one collaborating source in Seattle, patients were enrolled during active infection and were followed longitudinally through the course of disease. Whole blood was collected in K2EDTA tubes by collaborating institutions according to the institutions' own protocols. For TCRbeta analysis, collaborator samples were shipped as frozen whole blood, as isolated PBMCs, or as DNA extracted from either sample type. TCRbeta CDR3 regions were amplified from genomic DNA by means of the immunoSEQ Assay, a bias-controlled multiplex PCR. The published analysis was carried out like this. Within the assay, amplification of reference gene primers was used to estimate how many nucleated cells each sample contained. To quantify the absolute abundance of each unique TCRbeta CDR3 rearrangement, sequence reads were collapsed and filtered. For each sample, productive Simpson clonality was calculated by taking the square root of Simpson's diversity index across productive rearrangements. TCRdb's version of the immuneACCESS table is confined to in-frame rearrangements and falls short of the full clone set. An unresolved V gene accounts for under half of the shortfall where checked; the remainder is of unknown origin. The DNA was the basis for D and trimming; V, J and clone size are from that table. The sample yields 70,000 or so clones; roughly 80% were counted once. The top ten constitute about 15% of the sample.

Looking up the germline V gene (reference sequence) yields CDR1 LGHDT and CDR2 YNNKEL. Clipping removes 4 bases from V and 3 bases from J, with 9 as the unmatched junction base count. The CDR3 spans 15 residues, from the cysteine through the phenylalanine. The sequence is cut down to CDR3 DNA, 45 bases in frame from base 1. As to this clone: What antigen it recognizes has not been identified. Base quality data are lacking; no much larger clone is found one base away.

The chain links TRBV3-1 (or the pseudogene TRBV3-2) with TRBJ2-7, and 7 junction bases match TRBD2. This TCR was sampled from a man between 60 and 75 years old with COVID-19, enrolled during active disease. Sequenced material: peripheral blood. The DNA sequence reads TGTGCCAGCAGCCTCGTAGCCGGGGAGGGCTACGAGCAGTACTTC. This is translated as CASSLVAGEGYEQYF.